This TCR beta chain was captured in a study of T cell clones after liver transplantation. Study at large: Pre-transplant mixed lymphocyte reactions yielded third-party-reactive TCRbeta sequences as comparators for graft-donor-reactive sequences.

The CDR3 runs 16 residues. Germline values: CDR1 MDHEN, CDR2 SYDVKM. V shed 7 bases and J shed 1 base, with 18 bases lying between them. Here immunoSEQ multiplex PCR was the method, and the copy in TCRdb shows in-frame clones only, minus some. Of about 50,000 clones listed, more than 65% were seen once; the top ten hold 9.9%. Findings and caveats of the study: A significant post-transplant drop in circulating graft-donor-reactive CD4 TCRbeta sequences occurred in most of the 8 subjects.

The sample holds one count of this clone. Antigen: not known. The gene calls are TRBV28 and TRBJ2-3; no clear D. The material sequenced was CD4+ T cells from blood, taken more than 53 months after liver transplant. The clonotype was recovered from a human patient who received a liver transplant. These T cells may partly come from the graft donor. As DNA, the CDR3 is TGTGCCAGCACGGCCGAGGACGGCGCGGGCACAGATACGCAGTATTTT. It codes for CASTAEDGAGTDTQYF.